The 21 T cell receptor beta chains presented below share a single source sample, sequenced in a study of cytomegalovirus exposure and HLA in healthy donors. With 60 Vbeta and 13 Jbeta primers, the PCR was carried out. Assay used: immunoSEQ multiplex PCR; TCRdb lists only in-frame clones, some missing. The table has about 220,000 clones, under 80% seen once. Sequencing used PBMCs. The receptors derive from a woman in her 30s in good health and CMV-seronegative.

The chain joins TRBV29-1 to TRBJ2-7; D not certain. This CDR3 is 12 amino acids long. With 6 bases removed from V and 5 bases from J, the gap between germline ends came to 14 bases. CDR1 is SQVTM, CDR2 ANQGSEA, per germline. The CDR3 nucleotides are TGCAGCGTCCTAGGCGGTACCCACGAGCAGTACTTC. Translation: CSVLGGTHEQYF.

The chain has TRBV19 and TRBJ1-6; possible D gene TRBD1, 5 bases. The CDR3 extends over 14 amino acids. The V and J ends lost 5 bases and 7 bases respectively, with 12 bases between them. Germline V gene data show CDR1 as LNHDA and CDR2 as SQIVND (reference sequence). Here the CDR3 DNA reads TGTGCCAGTAGTTCGGGAGGGGAGAATTCACCCCTCCACTTT. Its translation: CASSSGGENSPLHF.

CDR3 sequence (DNA): TGTGCCAGCAGTTTAAGGAGCCCCTACGAGCAGTACTTC. This codes for CASSLRSPYEQYF. V usage is TRBV27 and J usage is TRBJ2-7; D remains unclear. The germline CDR1 and CDR2 sequences are MNHEY and SMNVEV (reference sequence). The length of the CDR3 is 13 residues. V was pared by 2 bases and J by 2 bases, with 7 bases between.

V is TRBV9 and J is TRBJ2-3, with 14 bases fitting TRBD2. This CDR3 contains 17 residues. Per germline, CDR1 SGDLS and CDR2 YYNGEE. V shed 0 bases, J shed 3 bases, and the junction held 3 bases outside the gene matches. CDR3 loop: CASSVGTSGGRTDTQYF. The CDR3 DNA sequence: TGTGCCAGCAGCGTAGGGACTAGCGGGGGGAGAACAGATACGCAGTATTTT.

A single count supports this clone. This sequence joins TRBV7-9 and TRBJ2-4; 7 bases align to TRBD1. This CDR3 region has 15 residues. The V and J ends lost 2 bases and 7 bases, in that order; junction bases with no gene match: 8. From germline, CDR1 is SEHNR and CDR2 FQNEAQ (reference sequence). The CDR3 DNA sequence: TGTGCCAGCAGCTTAAGTGAGGGGGCGTCGAACATTCAGTACTTC. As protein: CASSLSEGASNIQYF.

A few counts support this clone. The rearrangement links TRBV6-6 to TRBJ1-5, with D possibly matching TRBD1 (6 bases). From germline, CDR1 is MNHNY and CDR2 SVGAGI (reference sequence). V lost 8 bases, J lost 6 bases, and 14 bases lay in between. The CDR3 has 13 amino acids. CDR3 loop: CASSGRGIQPQHF. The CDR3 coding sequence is TGTGCCAGCTCTGGGAGGGGGATTCAGCCCCAGCATTTT.

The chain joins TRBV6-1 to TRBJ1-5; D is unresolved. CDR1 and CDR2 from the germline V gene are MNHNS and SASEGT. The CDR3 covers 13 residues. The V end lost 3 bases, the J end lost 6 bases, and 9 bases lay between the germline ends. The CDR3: CASSETTGQPQHF. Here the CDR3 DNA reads TGTGCCAGCAGTGAGACCACGGGTCAGCCCCAGCATTTT.

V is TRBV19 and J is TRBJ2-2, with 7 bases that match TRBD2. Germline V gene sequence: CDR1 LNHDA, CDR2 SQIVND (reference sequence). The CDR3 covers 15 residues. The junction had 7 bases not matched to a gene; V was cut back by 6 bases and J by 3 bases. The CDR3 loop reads CASSQPGLHTGELFF. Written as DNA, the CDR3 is TGTGCCAGTAGCCAACCGGGACTACACACCGGGGAGCTGTTTTTT.

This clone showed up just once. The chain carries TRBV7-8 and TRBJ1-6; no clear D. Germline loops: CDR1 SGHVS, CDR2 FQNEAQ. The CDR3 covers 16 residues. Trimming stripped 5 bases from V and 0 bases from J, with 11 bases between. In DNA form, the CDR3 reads TGTGCCAGCAGCCCCAATCTAGTCTCCTATAATTCACCCCTCCACTTT. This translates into CASSPNLVSYNSPLHF.

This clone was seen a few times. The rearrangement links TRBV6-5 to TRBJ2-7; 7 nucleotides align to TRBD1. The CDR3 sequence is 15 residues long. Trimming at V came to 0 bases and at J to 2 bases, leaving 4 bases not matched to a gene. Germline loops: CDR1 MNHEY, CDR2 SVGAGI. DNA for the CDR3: TGTGCCAGCAGTTACTCGATAGGGGGCGCCTACGAGCAGTACTTC. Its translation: CASSYSIGGAYEQYF.

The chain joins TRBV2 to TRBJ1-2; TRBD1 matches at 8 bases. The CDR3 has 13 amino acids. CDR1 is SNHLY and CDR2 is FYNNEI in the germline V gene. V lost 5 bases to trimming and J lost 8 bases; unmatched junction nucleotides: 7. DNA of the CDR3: TGTGCCAGCAGTCCTGGACAGGGACGCGGCTACACCTTC. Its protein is CASSPGQGRGYTF.

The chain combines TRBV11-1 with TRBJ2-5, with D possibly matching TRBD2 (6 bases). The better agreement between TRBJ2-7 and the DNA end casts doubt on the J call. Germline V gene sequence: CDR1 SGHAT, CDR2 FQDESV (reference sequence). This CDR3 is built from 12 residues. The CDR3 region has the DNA TGTGCCAGCAGCTTAGGGGACTCCGAGCAGTACTTC. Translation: CASSLGDSEQYF.

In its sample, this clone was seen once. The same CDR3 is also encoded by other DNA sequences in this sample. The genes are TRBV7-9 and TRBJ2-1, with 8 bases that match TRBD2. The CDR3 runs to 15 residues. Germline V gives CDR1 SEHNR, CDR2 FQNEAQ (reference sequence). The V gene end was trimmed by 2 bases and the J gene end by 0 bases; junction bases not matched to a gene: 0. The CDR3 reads CASSLSGGSYNEQFF. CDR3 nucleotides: TGTGCCAGCAGCTTAAGCGGGGGCTCCTACAATGAGCAGTTCTTC.

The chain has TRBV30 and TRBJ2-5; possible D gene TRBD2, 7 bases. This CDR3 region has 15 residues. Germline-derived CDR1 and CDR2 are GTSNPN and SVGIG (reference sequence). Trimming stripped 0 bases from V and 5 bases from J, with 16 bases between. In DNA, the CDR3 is TGTGCCTGGAGTGTAAGGGGGGGCGGCGTTGAGACCCAGTACTTC. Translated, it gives CAWSVRGGGVETQYF.

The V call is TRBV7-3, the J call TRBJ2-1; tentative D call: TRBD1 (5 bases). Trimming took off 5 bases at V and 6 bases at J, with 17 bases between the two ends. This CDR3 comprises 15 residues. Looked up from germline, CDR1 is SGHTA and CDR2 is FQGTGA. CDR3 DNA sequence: TGTGCCAGCAGCCCAAGCCAGGGTCCGAGCAATGAGCAGTTCTTC. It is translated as CASSPSQGPSNEQFF.

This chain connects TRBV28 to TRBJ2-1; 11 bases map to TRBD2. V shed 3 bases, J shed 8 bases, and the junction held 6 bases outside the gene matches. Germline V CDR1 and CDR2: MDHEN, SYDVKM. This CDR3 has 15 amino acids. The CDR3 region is CASSLVAGGFYEQFF. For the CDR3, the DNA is TGTGCCAGCAGTTTGGTAGCGGGGGGGTTTTATGAGCAGTTCTTC.

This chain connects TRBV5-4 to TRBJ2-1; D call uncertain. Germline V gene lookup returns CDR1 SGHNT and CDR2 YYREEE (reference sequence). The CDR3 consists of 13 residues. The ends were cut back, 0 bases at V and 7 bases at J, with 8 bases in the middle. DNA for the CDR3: TGTGCCAGCAGCTTGGGGCAATTGAATGAGCAGTTCTTC. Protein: CASSLGQLNEQFF.

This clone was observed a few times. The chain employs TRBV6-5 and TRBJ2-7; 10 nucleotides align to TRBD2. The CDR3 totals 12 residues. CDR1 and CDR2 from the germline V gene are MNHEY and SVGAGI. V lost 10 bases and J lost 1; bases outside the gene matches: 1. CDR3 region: CATLAGSYEQYF. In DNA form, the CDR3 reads TGTGCCACACTAGCGGGATCCTACGAGCAGTACTTC.

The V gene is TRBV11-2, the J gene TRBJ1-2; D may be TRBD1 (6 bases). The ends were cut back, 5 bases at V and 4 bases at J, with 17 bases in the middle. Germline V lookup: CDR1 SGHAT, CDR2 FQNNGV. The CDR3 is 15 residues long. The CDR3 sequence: CASSPGQTKPYGYTF. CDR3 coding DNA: TGTGCCAGCAGCCCTGGACAGACTAAGCCCTATGGCTACACCTTC.

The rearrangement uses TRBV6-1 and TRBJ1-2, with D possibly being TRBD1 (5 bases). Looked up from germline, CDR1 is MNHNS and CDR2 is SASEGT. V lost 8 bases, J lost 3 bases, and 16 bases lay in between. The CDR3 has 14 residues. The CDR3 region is CASQRTTEHYGYTF. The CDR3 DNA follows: TGTGCCAGCCAAAGGACAACAGAACACTATGGCTACACCTTC.

The CDR3 protein is CASSKTPGGGSYNEQFF. The DNA for the CDR3 is TGCGCCAGCAGCAAAACACCGGGGGGAGGGTCCTACAATGAGCAGTTCTTC. V gene TRBV5-1 combines with J gene TRBJ2-1, with TRBD2 matching 7 bases. This CDR3 spans 17 amino acids. CDR1 SGHRS and CDR2 YFSETQ come from the germline V gene. The trim removed 4 bases at V and 1 base at J, leaving 11 bases unmatched.